This TCR beta chain stems from a study of identical twins. Germline CDR1 reads MDHEN; CDR2 reads SYDVKM. This CDR3 spans 15 amino acids. J was trimmed by 0 bases and V by 5 bases; bases with no gene match: 3. This clonotype was counted ten times or more. TCRdb used MiXCR to reprocess the 5' RACE reads, holding one entry per CDR3 protein. The sample includes about 660,000 distinct CDR3 sequences, around 8.3% of them seen just once. This sample also belongs to another study, concerning yellow fever vaccine responses in identical twins.

This TCR derives from a woman in her late teens or twenties in good health. Sequencing used PBMCs. This chain connects TRBV28 to TRBJ2-7; 11 nucleotides line up with TRBD2. The CDR3 nucleotides read TGTGCCAGCAGTCGGACTAGCGGGCTCTCCTACGAGCAGTACTTC. Translation: CASSRTSGLSYEQYF.